A single sample gave rise to the 29 T cell receptor beta chains below, sequenced in a study of T cell repertoires in cytomegalovirus infection. Using its own MiXCR run on the reads, TCRdb lists one record per CDR3 protein. The table records around 300,000 distinct CDR3 sequences, 8% to 9.5% of them present only once. The source material was PBMCs. These receptors all come from a human donor in good health (CMV status not recorded). Some clones in this sample may be carry-over from other donors' samples.

A few counts support this clonotype. The chain employs TRBV5-6 and TRBJ1-5, with D possibly being TRBD1 (5 bases). The CDR3 is 15 amino acids. Germline V gene sequence: CDR1 SGHDT, CDR2 YYEEEE. V was clipped by 3 bases and J by 7 bases, with 17 bases between them. CDR3 protein: CASSWGVGVGQPQHF. CDR3 sequence (DNA): TGTGCCAGCAGCTGGGGGGTAGGAGTTGGGCAGCCCCAGCATTTT.

The chain has TRBV2 and TRBJ1-1; 7 bases align to TRBD1. The CDR3 runs 14 residues. Per the germline V gene, CDR1 is SNHLY and CDR2 is FYNNEI. V shed 6 bases and J 5 bases; nucleotides not matched to a gene: 9. CDR3 residues: CASRQQGSRTEAFF. DNA of the CDR3: TGTGCCAGCAGGCAACAGGGGAGTAGGACTGAAGCTTTCTTT.

This clonotype was counted only a few times. This rearrangement joins TRBV7-9 to TRBJ1-5; D call uncertain. Germline V gives CDR1 SEHNR, CDR2 FQNEAQ (reference sequence). The ends were cut back, 1 base at V and 10 bases at J, with 11 bases in the middle. The CDR3 is 13 residues long. The CDR3 here is CASSLESVKPQHF. The DNA of the CDR3 is TGTGCCAGCAGCTTAGAGTCGGTCAAACCCCAGCATTTT.

The chain carries TRBV6-1 and TRBJ1-5; D is possibly TRBD1 (5 bases). The germline V gene has CDR1 MNHNS and CDR2 SASEGT. The V and J ends lost 7 bases and 6 bases respectively, with 19 bases between them. The CDR3 totals 15 residues. CDR3 region: CASTLGTPEGQPQHF. As DNA, the CDR3 is TGTGCCAGCACTCTCGGGACGCCCGAGGGTCAGCCCCAGCATTTT.

This clonotype was counted ten times or more. The chain joins TRBV27 to TRBJ2-1; D remains unclear. The V end lost 5 bases, the J end lost 8 bases, and 7 bases lay between the germline ends. The CDR3 covers 11 residues. In germline, CDR1 is MNHEY, CDR2 SMNVEV (reference sequence). CDR3 sequence: CASSAWDEQFF. The CDR3 nucleotides read TGTGCCAGCAGTGCTTGGGATGAGCAGTTCTTC.

In its sample, this clonotype was seen many times. CDR3 DNA sequence: TGTGCCAGCAGCTTAACCGGGGGGGCTGGTGAGACCCAGTACTTC. It yields the protein CASSLTGGAGETQYF. This chain connects TRBV7-3 to TRBJ2-5; 8 bases line up with TRBD2. The CDR3 is made up of 15 amino acids. Germline V gives CDR1 SGHTA, CDR2 FQGTGA. V was clipped by 0 bases and J by 5 bases; unmatched bases: 5.

This clonotype was found a few times. V usage is TRBV6-2 or TRBV6-3 and J usage is TRBJ2-1; 11 bases are shared with TRBD2. Trimming cost V 7 bases and J 8 bases; bases outside gene matches: 10. In germline, CDR1 is MNHEY, CDR2 SVGEGT. This CDR3 region has 15 residues. CDR3 loop: CASILASGGRDEQFF. In DNA form, the CDR3 reads TGTGCCAGCATATTGGCTAGCGGGGGGAGAGATGAGCAGTTCTTC.

The chain couples TRBV27 to TRBJ1-5; D is uncertain. Germline CDR1 is MNHEY and CDR2 is SMNVEV (reference sequence). V lost 10 bases to trimming and J lost 9 bases, with 10 bases between them. This CDR3 is 10 amino acids long. DNA of the CDR3: TGTGCCACCAAATTCCGGCCCCAGCATTTT. It translates to CATKFRPQHF.

This clonotype showed up just a few times. It may be a read error: a sequence one base away is much more abundant. J is TRBJ2-1 and V is TRBV2; D is perhaps TRBD2 (6 bases). In germline, CDR1 is SNHLY, CDR2 FYNNEI. Trimming shortened V by 5 bases and J by 6 bases, and 11 bases separated the two germline ends. The CDR3 totals 13 residues. For the CDR3, the DNA is TGTGCCAGCAGTCTGGGACTTTCCAATGAGCAGTTCTTC. Protein sequence: CASSLGLSNEQFF.

The gene calls are TRBV6-4 and TRBJ2-5; D may be TRBD1 or TRBD2 (5 bases each). The germline CDR1 and CDR2 sequences are MRHNA and SNTAGT. Trimming stripped 4 bases from V and 5 bases from J, with 11 bases between. CDR3 size: 13 residues. CDR3 coding DNA: TGTGCCAGCAGTGTGGGGGTTGAGGAGACCCAGTACTTC. Amino acids: CASSVGVEETQYF.

This clonotype has a handful of counts. The rearrangement uses TRBV29-1 and TRBJ2-1; 12 nucleotides line up with TRBD1. Germline V gene sequence: CDR1 SQVTM, CDR2 ANQGSEA. The length of the CDR3 is 16 residues. V was pared by 6 bases and J by 7 bases, with 13 bases of the junction left unmatched. CDR3 in amino acids: CSVKRGWDRGLNEQFF. DNA for the CDR3: TGCAGCGTCAAAAGGGGTTGGGACAGGGGGCTAAATGAGCAGTTCTTC.

This clonotype has a count of ten or more. The rearrangement joins TRBV7-8 to TRBJ1-2; D uncertain. The CDR3 extends over 13 amino acids. Germline-derived CDR1 and CDR2 are SGHVS and FQNEAQ. The germline V and J ends were trimmed by 2 bases and 4 bases, with 8 bases remaining between them. CDR3 bases: TGTGCCAGCAGCTTATCCGAGGTCTATGGCTACACCTTC. Its translation is CASSLSEVYGYTF.

This clonotype was seen at least ten times. This chain links TRBV6-2 or TRBV6-3 with TRBJ2-1; 12 bases match TRBD2. The CDR3 sequence is 15 residues long. CDR1 and CDR2 (germline): MNHEY, SVGEGT. Trimming removed 3 bases from V and 9 bases from J; junction bases left unmatched: 6. The chain's CDR3 is CASSYRLAGAGEQFF. In DNA form, the CDR3 reads TGTGCCAGCAGTTATAGACTAGCGGGAGCTGGTGAGCAGTTCTTC.

The J gene is TRBJ2-7, the V gene TRBV28; D is unclear. The length of the CDR3 is 16 residues. CDR1 is MDHEN and CDR2 is SYDVKM in the germline V gene. Trimming pared 2 bases from V and 0 bases from J, leaving 14 bases between. The CDR3 region is CASSLISISGSYEQYF. DNA for the CDR3: TGTGCCAGCAGTTTAATATCGATTTCGGGCTCCTACGAGCAGTACTTC.

This clonotype came up a few times. The chain has TRBV11-1 and TRBJ2-5, with 7 bases fitting TRBD1. Germline V CDR1 and CDR2: SGHAT, FQDESV (reference sequence). The CDR3 length is 12 residues. V lost 6 bases and J lost 4; bases outside the gene matches: 2. The CDR3 sequence is CASRGTAETQYF. CDR3 in DNA: TGTGCCAGCAGGGGGACAGCAGAGACCCAGTACTTC. Filled out from reference TRBV11-1 and TRBJ2-5, the complete variable domain reads EAEVAQSPRYKITEKSQAVAFWCDPISGHATLYWYRQILGQGPELLVQFQDESVVDDSQLPKDRFSAERLKGVDSTLKIQPAELGDSAMYLCASRGTAETQYFGPGTRLLVL.

This clonotype came up a few times. The rearrangement uses TRBV27 and TRBJ2-1; D gene ambiguous. CDR1 and CDR2 (germline): MNHEY, SMNVEV (reference sequence). V was pared by 0 bases and J by 6 bases, with 9 bases between. The CDR3 runs 14 residues. The CDR3 region has the DNA TGTGCCAGCAGTTTATCGGTGTTGTTCAATGAGCAGTTCTTC. As protein: CASSLSVLFNEQFF.

This clonotype was seen ten or more times. V is TRBV4-3 and J is TRBJ2-5, with TRBD2 matching 11 bases. V lost 1 base and J lost 4; bases outside the gene matches: 2. Germline CDR1 reads LGHNA; CDR2 reads YSLEER. The CDR3 length is 15 residues. As DNA, the CDR3 is TGCGCCAGCAGCCAAGGAACTAGCGGGAGAGAGACCCAGTACTTC. Its protein product is CASSQGTSGRETQYF.

This clonotype was counted ten times or more. The V gene is TRBV10-3, the J gene TRBJ1-3; the match to TRBD1 covers 7 bases. V shed 9 bases, J shed 8 bases, and the junction held 10 bases outside the gene matches. The germline CDR1 and CDR2 sequences are ENHRY and SYGVKD. The CDR3 sequence is 13 residues long. In DNA, the CDR3 is TGTGCCATAACTGACAGGGCGGGACACACCATATATTTT. Translated: CAITDRAGHTIYF.

Ten or more counts support this clonotype. The J gene is TRBJ2-1, the V gene TRBV7-6; D unclear. Germline V lookup: CDR1 SGHVS, CDR2 FNYEAQ. This CDR3 spans 21 amino acids. The V and J ends lost 4 bases and 5 bases respectively, with 33 bases between them. The CDR3 protein is CASSSPSAFPSIGWSDNEQFF. In DNA form, the CDR3 reads TGTGCCAGCAGCTCCCCGTCTGCGTTCCCGTCAATCGGATGGTCCGACAATGAGCAGTTCTTC.

The chain carries TRBV12-3 or TRBV12-4 and TRBJ2-5; D is undetermined. V lost 4 bases and J 7 bases, leaving 10 bases between the germline ends. The CDR3 extends over 12 amino acids. In nucleotides, the CDR3 is TGTGCCAGCAGTTCGGACGTGATGACCCAGTACTTC. Its protein is CASSSDVMTQYF.

This clonotype has more than one count but fewer than ten. The chain links TRBV6-5 to TRBJ2-7; TRBD1 aligns across 12 bases. V was pared by 0 bases and J by 6 bases, with 6 bases of the junction left unmatched. The CDR3 totals 16 residues. Germline CDR1 and CDR2: MNHEY and SVGAGI. Here the CDR3 reads CASSYSTGTGGGEQYF. Here the CDR3 DNA reads TGTGCCAGCAGTTACTCGACCGGGACAGGGGGCGGCGAGCAGTACTTC.

Only a few counts were recorded for this clonotype. V gene TRBV28 combines with J gene TRBJ2-7; D is perhaps TRBD2 (6 bases). CDR1 MDHEN and CDR2 SYDVKM come from the germline V gene. The V end lost 5 bases, the J end lost 7 bases, and 15 bases lay between the germline ends. This CDR3 is 13 amino acids long. The CDR3 sequence is CASSPGGVQEQYF. DNA for the CDR3: TGTGCCAGCAGTCCAGGAGGGGTCCAGGAGCAGTACTTC.

The J gene is TRBJ2-1, the V gene TRBV10-3; D remains ambiguous. This CDR3 comprises 14 residues. V lost 2 bases, J lost 7 bases, and 12 bases lay in between. Germline CDR1 and CDR2: ENHRY and SYGVKD. The CDR3 DNA reads TGTGCCATCAGTGAGCTGGACCTTGTTAATGAGCAGTTCTTC. The encoded protein is CAISELDLVNEQFF.

This chain links TRBV7-2 with TRBJ2-1; no firm D call. CDR1 and CDR2 from the germline V gene are SGHTA and FQGNSA. V lost 6 bases, J lost 9 bases, and 6 bases lay in between. This CDR3 has 10 amino acids. CDR3 residues: CASRNGEQFF. The DNA for the CDR3 is TGTGCCAGCAGAAATGGTGAGCAGTTCTTC.

This clonotype has more than one count but fewer than ten. The chain employs TRBV20-1 and TRBJ2-5; D unclear. This CDR3 region has 11 residues. Trimming took off 7 bases at V and 7 bases at J, with 13 bases between the two ends. Looked up from germline, CDR1 is DFQATT and CDR2 is SNEGSKA (reference sequence). In DNA form, the CDR3 reads TGCAGTGGGGAACTTGGCGGGACCCAGTACTTC. Amino acid sequence: CSGELGGTQYF.

This clonotype came up many times. This chain links TRBV2 with TRBJ2-7; TRBD1 matches at 11 bases. This CDR3 comprises 15 residues. The J segment lost 3 bases and the V segment lost 7 bases, leaving 8 bases of the junction unmatched. Per the germline V gene, CDR1 is SNHLY and CDR2 is FYNNEI. In nucleotides, the CDR3 is TGTGCCAGCACTCCAGAGGACAGGGGGCTCTACGAGCAGTACTTC. It specifies CASTPEDRGLYEQYF.

This clonotype has just a few counts. The genes are TRBV4-1 and TRBJ2-2, with a possible D match to TRBD1 (6 bases). The CDR3 covers 16 residues. In germline, CDR1 is MGHRA, CDR2 YSYEKL. V was trimmed by 4 bases and J by 4 bases, leaving 16 bases between them. The CDR3 spells CASSPLGGRVTGELFF. CDR3 in DNA: TGCGCCAGCAGCCCGCTTGGGGGCAGGGTCACCGGGGAGCTGTTTTTT.

The rearrangement links TRBV7-6 to TRBJ1-1; D not certain. V dropped 5 bases and J dropped 0 bases, with 16 bases sitting between them. CDR1 is SGHVS and CDR2 is FNYEAQ in the germline V gene. The CDR3 contains 16 residues. The CDR3 nucleotides are TGTGCCAGCAGCCCGTTAGGGCAGGCTCTGAACACTGAAGCTTTCTTT. Translated: CASSPLGQALNTEAFF.

The rearrangement joins TRBV12-3 or TRBV12-4 to TRBJ1-6, with TRBD1 as a possible D gene (5 bases). V was trimmed by 7 bases and J by 0 bases, leaving 10 bases between them. CDR3 size: 15 residues. The CDR3 nucleotides are TGTGCCAGCATCCGGGACCGCTCCTATAATTCACCCCTCCACTTT. Amino acid sequence: CASIRDRSYNSPLHF.